Described below is a single T cell receptor beta chain sequence and its context. Its specific antigen is unknown. No per-base quality is available; no much larger clone lies one base away. These data are taken from a study of cytomegalovirus exposure and HLA in healthy donors (dated by TCRdb to 2015 to 2018). Background for the entire study: An earlier analysis of roughly 500 of the donors reported 276 Gb of sequence data and roughly 100 million unique TCR beta sequences from about 179 million T cells. Besides the first cohort of some 670 subjects, a separate validation cohort made up of 120 different subjects was used. Donor age, sex, ethnicity and CMV serostatus were compiled together with the repertoire data. In a later analysis, previously published TCR beta repertoires from 550 to 750 donors were re-analyzed and high-resolution HLA genotyping was added so that TCR occurrence patterns could be studied. A handful of DR-DQ haplotypes were handled as single units for association and clustering because linkage in the cohort was strong. A later genetic analysis used genome-wide SNP genotypes for about three fifths of the roughly 700 donors, treating that subset as a discovery cohort. On average, 235,054 unique TCR beta nucleotide sequences were sequenced per donor among more than 350 genotyped donors of the cohort, with about 17% of those sequences being non-productive. All discovery cohort repertoires had been generated using a single sequencing platform. An earlier analysis of nearly 600 of the donors applied high-throughput TCR beta sequencing to assess whether each TCR beta V gene segment acted as functional or pseudogenic. To predict cytomegalovirus infection status, the study combined high-throughput TCR immunosequencing, statistical association of individual TCRs with disease status, and machine learning. Typing coverage differed by locus: A, B, C, DRB1 and DQB1 were typed in about 620-630 donors, DQA1 in about 500, DPA1 in nearly 610, and DPB1 in 472. The study profiled the T cell repertoires of some 610 subjects by immunosequencing and related them to cytomegalovirus serostatus. Class I and class II HLA loci were covered by the typing at four-digit resolution. The genetic ancestry cluster associated with self-reported Caucasian donors included approximately 85% of the roughly 390 genotyped donors. The later analysis used no new phenotypic data to find candidate immune exposures, relying instead on TCR beta sequences and their occurrence across donors. The study was designed to test whether signatures of past pathogen exposure could be identified by cataloging public T cell receptors. An early release that covered about 640 HLA-typed donors contained around 300 gigabases of sequencing data and 65 million to 100 million unique TCR sequences.

In total, 666 healthy bone marrow donors made up the cohort. At the time of sampling, every cohort member was nominally healthy, though immune exposures that went unrecorded were likely present. The donor tested CMV seronegative and was one of the 352 seronegative cohort members. Every donor gave a peripheral blood sample, and the peripheral blood mononuclear cells from that sample were used for TCR beta sequencing. Genomic DNA extraction from the blood cell samples was performed with the Qiagen DNeasy Blood Extraction Kit. The CDR3 contains 13 residues, cysteine and phenylalanine counted. The kept DNA is CDR3 alone, 39 bases in frame from the first base. After removal of 4 bases from V and 8 bases from J, the junction retains 5 bases not matched to a gene. For CDR1 and CDR2, the germline V gene lists SGHRS and YFSETQ. Study-level results and caveats: A total of about 150 TCR beta chains were listed by the study as associated with cytomegalovirus. A later genetic analysis associated a missense DCLRE1C variant with V-gene and J-gene trimming of TCR beta chains, and an independent cohort replicated the association. The classifier was reported to diagnose cytomegalovirus status with high specificity and sensitivity in both the original and validation cohorts. Most CMV-associated TCR beta chains appeared to be HLA-restricted in a later analysis, and the HLA associations seemed to be driven largely by CMV exposure. It was suggested by the authors that the approach could potentially be generalized to other disease states and immunological phenotypes. Linkage disequilibrium might explain the correlated functional status among segregating V segments, but an unknown experimental factor could not be ruled out. In an earlier analysis of fewer than 750 of the donors, most TCR beta V segments were observed in productive rearrangements about 90% or about 30% of the time, broadly matching IMGT annotations. Some IMGT-functional V segments, including TRBV6-2 and TRBV6-3, could not be told apart with the 87-base-pair reads, so those segments were excluded. Compared with the roughly 670-donor mean, donors in an Asian-associated ancestry cluster had fewer N-insertions in productive TCRs, according to a later genetic analysis. Strong co-occurrence of HLA alleles, especially DR and DQ, made assigning TCR associations to individual alleles difficult. A cluster of highly shared sequence variants was judged likely to be a technical artifact of the sequencing pipeline. Most TCR sequences were seen in very few donors, while some public TCRs were found in many individuals. At a false discovery rate of 0.05, a later analysis linked 15,000 to 20,000 TCR beta sequences to specific HLA alleles. This cohort had only TCR beta chains sequenced, and the lack of alpha or paired-chain data limited which features could be detected. Immune exposure information for the cohort was limited to CMV serostatus. Around 16 rarely observed V segments, including chromosome 9 orphons, were excluded from the earlier analysis of some 590 of the donors because counts were too low. A further reported finding was that TCR beta sequences accurately predicted the HLA-A and HLA-B alleles for most subjects in the first cohort. In a later analysis, TCR association rates were found to vary across HLA loci, with the most associated TCRs seen for DRB1 alleles and the fewest for HLA-C alleles. The presence/absence analyses assumed that sequencing depth was roughly uniform across donors, and that assumption may not be true. Because HLA typing was missing for some donors at each locus, association tests included only the typed subset. A few of the identified cytomegalovirus-associated TCR beta chains were confirmed in vitro to be specific for cytomegalovirus antigens. In a later analysis, HLA-associated TCR beta chains were found to be more clonally expanded and to have lower generation probabilities than equally common non-associated chains. In a later analysis, several top co-occurrence clusters were reported to appear linked to parvovirus B19, influenza, CMV and Epstein-Barr virus.

Receptors were amplified or captured by the immunoSEQ multiplex PCR assay. For the multiplex PCR, a mixture combining 60 forward primers for TCR Vbeta segments and 13 reverse primers for TCR Jbeta segments was used. The CDR3 region of rearranged TCR beta genes was amplified from genomic DNA by a multiplex PCR assay. The Illumina HiSeq System was used to sequence the amplified TCR beta libraries as 87-base-pair reads. Per the authors' processing: A later analysis counted tens of millions of unique TCR beta chains across the 690 or so repertoires, and 10 million to 12 million of these chains were shared by at least two donors. A nearest-neighbor algorithm error-corrected the raw reads and collapsed the reads into unique sequences, merging closely related sequences to remove PCR and sequencing errors. Alignment of CDR3 sequences to IMGT reference sequences was used to assign V, D and J gene segments. For a sequence to be retained, a match of at least six nucleotides to both a V gene segment and a J gene segment was required. Rearrangements were called productive when the CDR3 lacked stop codons and stayed in frame with V and J; all others were non-productive. CDR3 was defined according to IMGT convention as the region running from the second conserved V-encoded cysteine to the conserved J-encoded phenylalanine. The earlier analysis of 550 to 650 of the donors excluded any sequence lacking an unambiguous match to a single V gene segment. In an earlier analysis of approximately 560 of the donors, a V segment was called functional when productive rearrangements were above 56.7%, and segregating when the standard deviation between donors exceeded 5%. A statistical classification framework was built for diagnosing cytomegalovirus status from the catalog of TCR beta chain sequences. In a later analysis, V and J genes were assigned by comparing TCR nucleotide sequences against IMGT/GENE-DB human TR gene sequences. In a later analysis, CDR3 sequences and most-parsimonious VDJ recombination scenarios were assigned using the TCRdist pipeline. In a later analysis, each TCR beta chain was defined by its CDR3 amino acid sequence together with its V-gene family, and reads without a unique V-gene family were excluded. To address suspected cross-contamination and a sequencing artifact, a later analysis removed 592 highly shared, low-generation-probability nucleotide sequences. In a later analysis, a clonal expansion index for each public chain was calculated from normalized within-repertoire ranks of inferred template counts. A later analysis computed generation probabilities with a VDJ recombination model fitted to out-of-frame rearrangements, and checked the results against IGoR. In a later analysis, TCR-TCR, TCR-HLA and TCR-CMV co-occurrence was scored with hypergeometric tests, and a repertoire-size bias correction was applied to TCR pairs. To estimate false discovery rates, a later analysis permuted the HLA or CMV assignments 20 times. In a later analysis, co-occurring TCRs were grouped with DBSCAN, and TCRdist sequence similarity was added when clustering was performed within HLA-allele-positive subsets. Co-occurrence clustering excluded repertoires with fewer than 30,000 or more than 120,000 public chains, plus five with anomalous nucleotide sharing. The clones in this table, taken by TCRdb from immuneACCESS, are in-frame only. Not every clone is retained; where verified, under half of the shortfall comes from an unresolved V gene, and the cause of the rest is unknown. The V and J calls and clone size come from that table; D and trimming were worked out from the DNA. The sample contains over 150,000 clones, over 70% of them found a single time. Of the sample, 1.6% is held by the ten largest clones.

The sequence was collected from a woman between 18 and 30 years old in good health and CMV-seronegative. The rearrangement joined TRBV5-1 to TRBJ2-1, with 8 bases matching TRBD1. The sequencing input was PBMCs. CDR3 sequence: CASSSPTGDEQFF. The nucleotides are TGCGCCAGCAGCAGCCCGACAGGGGATGAGCAGTTCTTC.